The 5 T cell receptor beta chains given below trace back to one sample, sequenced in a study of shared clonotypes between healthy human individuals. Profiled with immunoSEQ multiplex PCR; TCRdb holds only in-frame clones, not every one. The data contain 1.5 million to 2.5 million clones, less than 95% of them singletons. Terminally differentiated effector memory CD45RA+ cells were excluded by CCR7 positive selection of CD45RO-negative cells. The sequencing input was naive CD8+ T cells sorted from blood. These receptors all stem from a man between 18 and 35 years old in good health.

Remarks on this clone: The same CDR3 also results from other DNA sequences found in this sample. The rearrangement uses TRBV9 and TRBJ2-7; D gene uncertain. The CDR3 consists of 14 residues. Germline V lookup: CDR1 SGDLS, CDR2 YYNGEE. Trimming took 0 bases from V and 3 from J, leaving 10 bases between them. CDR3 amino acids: CASSVAPADYEQYF. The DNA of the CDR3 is TGTGCCAGCAGCGTAGCACCCGCTGACTACGAGCAGTACTTC.

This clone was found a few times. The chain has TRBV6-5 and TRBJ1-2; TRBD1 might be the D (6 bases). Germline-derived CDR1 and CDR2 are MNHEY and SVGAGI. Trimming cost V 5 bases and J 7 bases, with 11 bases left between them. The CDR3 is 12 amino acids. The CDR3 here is CASSTQGSGYTF. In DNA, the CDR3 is TGTGCCAGCAGTACACAGGGTAGTGGCTACACCTTC.

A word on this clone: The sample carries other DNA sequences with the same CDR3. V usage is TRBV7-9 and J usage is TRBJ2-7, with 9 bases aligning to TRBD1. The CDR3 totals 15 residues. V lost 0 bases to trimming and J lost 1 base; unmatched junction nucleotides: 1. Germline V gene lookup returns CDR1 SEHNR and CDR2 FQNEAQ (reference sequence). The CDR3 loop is CASSLAQGASYEQYF. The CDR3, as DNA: TGTGCCAGCAGCTTAGCACAGGGGGCGTCCTACGAGCAGTACTTC.

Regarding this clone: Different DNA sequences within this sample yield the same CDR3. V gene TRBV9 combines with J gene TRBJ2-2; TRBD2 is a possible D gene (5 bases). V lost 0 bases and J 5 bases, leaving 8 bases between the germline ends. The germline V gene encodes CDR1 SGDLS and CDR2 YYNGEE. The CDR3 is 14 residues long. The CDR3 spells CASSVGGATGELFF. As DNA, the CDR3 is TGTGCCAGCAGCGTAGGGGGAGCAACCGGGGAGCTGTTTTTT.

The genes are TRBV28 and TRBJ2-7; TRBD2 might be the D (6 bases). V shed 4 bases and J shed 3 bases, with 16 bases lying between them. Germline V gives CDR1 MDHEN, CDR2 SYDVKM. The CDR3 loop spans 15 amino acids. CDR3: CASSYPAGSGYEQYF. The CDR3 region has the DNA TGTGCCAGCAGTTACCCGGCGGGGAGCGGCTACGAGCAGTACTTC.